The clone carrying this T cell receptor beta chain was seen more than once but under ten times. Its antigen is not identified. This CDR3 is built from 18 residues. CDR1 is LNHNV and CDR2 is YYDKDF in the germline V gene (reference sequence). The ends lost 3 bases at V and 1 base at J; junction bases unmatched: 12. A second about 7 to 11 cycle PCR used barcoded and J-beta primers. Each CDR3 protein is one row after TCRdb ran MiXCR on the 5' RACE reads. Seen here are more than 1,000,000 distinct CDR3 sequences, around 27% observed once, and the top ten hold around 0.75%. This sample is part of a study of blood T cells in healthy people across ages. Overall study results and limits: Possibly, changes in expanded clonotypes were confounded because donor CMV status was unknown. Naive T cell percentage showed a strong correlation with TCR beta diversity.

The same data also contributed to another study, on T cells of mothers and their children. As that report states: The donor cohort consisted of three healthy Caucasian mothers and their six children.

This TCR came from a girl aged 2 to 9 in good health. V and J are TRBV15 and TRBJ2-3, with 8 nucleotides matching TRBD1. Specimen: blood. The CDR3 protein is CATSSGTGPIIGTDTQYF. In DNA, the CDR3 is TGTGCCACCAGCAGCGGGACAGGCCCCATAATCGGCACAGATACGCAGTATTTT.